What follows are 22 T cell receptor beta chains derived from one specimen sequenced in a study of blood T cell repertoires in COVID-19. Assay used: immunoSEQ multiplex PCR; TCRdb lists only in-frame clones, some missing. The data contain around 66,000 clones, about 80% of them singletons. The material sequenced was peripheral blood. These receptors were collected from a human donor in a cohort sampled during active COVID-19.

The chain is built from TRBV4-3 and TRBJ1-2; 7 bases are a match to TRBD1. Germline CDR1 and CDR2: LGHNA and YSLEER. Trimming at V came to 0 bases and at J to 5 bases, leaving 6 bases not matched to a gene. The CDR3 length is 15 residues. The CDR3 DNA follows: TGCGCCAGCAGCCAAGACGGGACAGTGCGTTATGGCTACACCTTC. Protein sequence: CASSQDGTVRYGYTF.

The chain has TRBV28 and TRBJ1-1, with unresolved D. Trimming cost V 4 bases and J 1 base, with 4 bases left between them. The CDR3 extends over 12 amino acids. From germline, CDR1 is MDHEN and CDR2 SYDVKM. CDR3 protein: CASSSKNTEAFF. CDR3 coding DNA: TGTGCCAGCAGTTCAAAGAACACTGAAGCTTTCTTT.

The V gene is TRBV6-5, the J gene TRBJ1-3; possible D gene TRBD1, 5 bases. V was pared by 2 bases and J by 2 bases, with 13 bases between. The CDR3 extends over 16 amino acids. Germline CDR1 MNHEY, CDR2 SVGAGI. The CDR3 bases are TGTGCCAGCAGTTACGCGCGGCAGGGTACTGGAAACACCATATATTTT. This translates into CASSYARQGTGNTIYF.

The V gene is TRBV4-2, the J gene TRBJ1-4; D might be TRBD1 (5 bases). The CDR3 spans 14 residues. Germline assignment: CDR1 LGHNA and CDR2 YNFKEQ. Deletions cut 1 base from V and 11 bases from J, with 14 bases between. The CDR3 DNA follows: TGTGCCAGCAGCCAAGGGCAGGCCGGGGGGAAACTGTTTTTT. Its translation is CASSQGQAGGKLFF.

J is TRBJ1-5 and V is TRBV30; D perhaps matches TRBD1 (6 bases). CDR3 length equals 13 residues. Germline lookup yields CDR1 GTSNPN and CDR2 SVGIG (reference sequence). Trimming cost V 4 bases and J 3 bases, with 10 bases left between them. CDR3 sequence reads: CAWNLGANQPQHF. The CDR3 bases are TGTGCCTGGAATTTGGGGGCCAATCAGCCCCAGCATTTT.

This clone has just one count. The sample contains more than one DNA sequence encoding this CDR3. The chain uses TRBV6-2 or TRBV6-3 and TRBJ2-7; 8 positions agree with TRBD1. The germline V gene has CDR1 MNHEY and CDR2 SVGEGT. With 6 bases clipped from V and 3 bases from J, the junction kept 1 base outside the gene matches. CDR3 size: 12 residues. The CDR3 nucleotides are TGTGCCAGCAGCGACAGGGGCTACGAGCAGTACTTC. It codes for CASSDRGYEQYF.

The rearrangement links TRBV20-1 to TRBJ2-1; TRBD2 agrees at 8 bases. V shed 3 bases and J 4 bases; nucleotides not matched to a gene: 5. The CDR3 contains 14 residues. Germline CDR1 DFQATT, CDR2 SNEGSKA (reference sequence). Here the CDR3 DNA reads TGCAGTGCTAGTAAAACTAGCGGTTACAATGAGCAGTTCTTC. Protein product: CSASKTSGYNEQFF.

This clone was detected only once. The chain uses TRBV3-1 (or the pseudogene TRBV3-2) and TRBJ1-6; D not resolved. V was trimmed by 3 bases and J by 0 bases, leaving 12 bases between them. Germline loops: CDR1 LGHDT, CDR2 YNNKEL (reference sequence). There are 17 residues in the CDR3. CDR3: CASSQDQASSYNSPLHF. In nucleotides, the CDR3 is TGTGCCAGCAGCCAGGATCAGGCGAGCTCCTATAATTCACCCCTCCACTTT.

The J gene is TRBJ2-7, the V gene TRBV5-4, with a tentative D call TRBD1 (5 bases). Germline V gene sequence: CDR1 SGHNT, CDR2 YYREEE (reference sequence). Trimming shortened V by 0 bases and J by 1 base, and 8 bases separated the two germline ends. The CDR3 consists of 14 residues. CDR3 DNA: TGTGCCAGCAGCTTGGTGGCAGGGTCCTACGAGCAGTACTTC. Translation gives CASSLVAGSYEQYF.

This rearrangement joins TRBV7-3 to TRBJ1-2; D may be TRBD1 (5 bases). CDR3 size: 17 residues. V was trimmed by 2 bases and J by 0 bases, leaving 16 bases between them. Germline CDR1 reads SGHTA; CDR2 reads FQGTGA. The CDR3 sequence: CASSLGRGSLANYGYTF. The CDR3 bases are TGTGCCAGCAGCTTAGGGAGGGGTTCTTTAGCTAACTATGGCTACACCTTC.

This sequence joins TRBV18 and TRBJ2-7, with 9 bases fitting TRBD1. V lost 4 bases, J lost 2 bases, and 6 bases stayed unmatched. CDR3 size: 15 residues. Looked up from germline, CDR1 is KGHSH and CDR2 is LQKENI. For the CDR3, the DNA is TGTGCCAGCTCACAACCGGGACAGGGCACCTACGAGCAGTACTTC. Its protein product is CASSQPGQGTYEQYF.

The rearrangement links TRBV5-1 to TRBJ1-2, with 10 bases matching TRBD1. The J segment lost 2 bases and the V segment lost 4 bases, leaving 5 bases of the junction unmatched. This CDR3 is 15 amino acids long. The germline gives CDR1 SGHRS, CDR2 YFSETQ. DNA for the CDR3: TGCGCCAGCAGCAGGGGGACAGGGGCAAACTATGGCTACACCTTC. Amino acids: CASSRGTGANYGYTF.

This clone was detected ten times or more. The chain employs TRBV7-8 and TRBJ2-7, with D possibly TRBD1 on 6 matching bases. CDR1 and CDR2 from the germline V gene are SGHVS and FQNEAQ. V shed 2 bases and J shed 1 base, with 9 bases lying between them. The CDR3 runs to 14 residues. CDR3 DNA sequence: TGTGCCAGCAGCTTACCAGGGGCATCCTACGAGCAGTACTTC. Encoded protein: CASSLPGASYEQYF. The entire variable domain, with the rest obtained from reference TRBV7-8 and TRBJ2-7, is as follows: GAGVSQSPRYKVAKRGQDVALRCDPISGHVSLFWYQQALGQGPEFLTYFQNEAQLDKSGLPSDRFFAERPEGSVSTLKIQRTQQEDSAVYLCASSLPGASYEQYFGPGTRLTVT.

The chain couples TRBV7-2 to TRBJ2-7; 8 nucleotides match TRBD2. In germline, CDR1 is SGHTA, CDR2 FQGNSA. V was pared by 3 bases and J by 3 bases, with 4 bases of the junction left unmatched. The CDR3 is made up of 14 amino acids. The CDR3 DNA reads TGTGCCAGCAGCTTTACCGGGACTAGCTACGAGCAGTACTTC. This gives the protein CASSFTGTSYEQYF. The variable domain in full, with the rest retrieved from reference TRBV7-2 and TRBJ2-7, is GAGVSQSPSNKVTEKGKDVELRCDPISGHTALYWYRQSLGQGLEFLIYFQGNSAPDKSGLPSDRFSAERTGGSVSTLTIQRTQQEDSAVYLCASSFTGTSYEQYFGPGTRLTVT.

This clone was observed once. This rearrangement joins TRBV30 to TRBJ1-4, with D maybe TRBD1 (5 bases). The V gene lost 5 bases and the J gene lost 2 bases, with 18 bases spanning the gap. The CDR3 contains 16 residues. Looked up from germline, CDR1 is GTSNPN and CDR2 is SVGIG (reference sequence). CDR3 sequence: CAWASGVAFTNEKLFF. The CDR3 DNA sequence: TGTGCCTGGGCCTCGGGGGTGGCGTTCACTAATGAAAAACTGTTTTTT.

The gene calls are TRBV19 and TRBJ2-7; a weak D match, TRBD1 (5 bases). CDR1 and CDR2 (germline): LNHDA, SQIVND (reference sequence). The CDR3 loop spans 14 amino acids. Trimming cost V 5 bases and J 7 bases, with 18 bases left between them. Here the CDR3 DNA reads TGTGCCAGTAGTGTGATAGTAGGGGCGTATGAGCAGTACTTC. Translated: CASSVIVGAYEQYF.

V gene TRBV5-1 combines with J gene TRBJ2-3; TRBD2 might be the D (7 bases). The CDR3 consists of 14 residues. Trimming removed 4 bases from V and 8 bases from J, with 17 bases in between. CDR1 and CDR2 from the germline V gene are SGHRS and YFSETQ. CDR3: CASSPRGGGGTQYF. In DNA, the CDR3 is TGCGCCAGCAGCCCCCGCGGGGGCGGAGGTACGCAGTATTTT. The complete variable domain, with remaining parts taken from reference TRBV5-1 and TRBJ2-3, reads KAGVTQTPRYLIKTRGQQVTLSCSPISGHRSVSWYQQTPGQGLQFLFEYFSETQRNKGNFPGRFSGRQFSNSRSEMNVSTLELGDSALYLCASSPRGGGGTQYFGPGTRLTVL.

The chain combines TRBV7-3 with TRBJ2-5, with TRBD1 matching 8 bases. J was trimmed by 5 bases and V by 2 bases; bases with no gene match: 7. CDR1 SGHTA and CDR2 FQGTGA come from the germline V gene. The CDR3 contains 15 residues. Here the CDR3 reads CASSLGAGGGETQYF. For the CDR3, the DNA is TGTGCCAGCAGCTTAGGCGCAGGGGGCGGGGAGACCCAGTACTTC.

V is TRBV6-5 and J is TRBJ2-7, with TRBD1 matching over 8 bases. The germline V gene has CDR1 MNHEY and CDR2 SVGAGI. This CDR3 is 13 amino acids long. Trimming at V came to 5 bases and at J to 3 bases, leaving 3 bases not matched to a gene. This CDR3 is CASSRGQDYEQYF. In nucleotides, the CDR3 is TGTGCCAGCAGTAGGGGACAGGACTACGAGCAGTACTTC.

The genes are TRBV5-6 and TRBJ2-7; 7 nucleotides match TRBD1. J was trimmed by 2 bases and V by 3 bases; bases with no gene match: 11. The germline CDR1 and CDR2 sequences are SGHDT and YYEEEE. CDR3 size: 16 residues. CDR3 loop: CASSSVRGQGPYEQYF. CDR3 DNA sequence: TGTGCCAGCAGCTCCGTGAGGGGGCAGGGTCCCTACGAGCAGTACTTC.

Here the CDR3 reads CASSTLGGGYEQYF. In DNA, the CDR3 is TGTGCCAGCAGCACCCTGGGAGGGGGCTACGAGCAGTACTTC. V usage is TRBV11-2 and J usage is TRBJ2-7, with a possible D match to TRBD2 (7 bases). V was trimmed by 5 bases and J by 3 bases, leaving 14 bases between them. CDR1 is SGHAT and CDR2 is FQNNGV in the germline V gene. This CDR3 spans 14 amino acids.

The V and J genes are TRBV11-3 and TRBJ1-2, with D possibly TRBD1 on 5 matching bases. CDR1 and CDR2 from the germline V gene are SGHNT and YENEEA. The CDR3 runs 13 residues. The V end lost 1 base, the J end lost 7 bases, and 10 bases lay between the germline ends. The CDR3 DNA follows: TGTGCCAGCAGCTTAGCTGGAGGGGTTGGCTACACCTTC. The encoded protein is CASSLAGGVGYTF.